Listed below are T cell receptor beta chains from one sample, sequenced in a study of cytomegalovirus exposure and HLA in healthy donors. Only in-frame clones appear in the TCRdb table, and some are missing; sequencing was by immunoSEQ multiplex PCR. The repertoire holds 95,000 to 150,000 clones, roughly three fifths seen once, with 1.5% in the top ten. The specimen was PBMCs. These receptors all come from a man between 18 and 29 years old in good health and CMV-seronegative. The conserved cysteine and the conserved F or W are not part of the CDR3 here. Clone size is given for some rows only: seen once, a few or many times, or a class if the clone is expanded.

CDR3,size,V,J
ASSLAGGQRETQY,.,TRBV7-2,TRBJ2-5
ASSTPRRGEKLF,.,TRBV28,TRBJ1-4
ASRDLAGGWKETQY,.,TRBV5-1,TRBJ2-5
ASSRTGDSPLH,.,TRBV7-9,TRBJ1-6
ASSPGTGGASTDTQY,.,TRBV9,TRBJ2-3
ASSEGRLYSQPQH,once,TRBV6-1,TRBJ1-5
ARSLTAGDGGYGYT,.,TRBV7-3,TRBJ1-2
ASSPRGGQADTQY,.,TRBV11-2,TRBJ2-3
ASSRGGGRVPDTQY,.,TRBV7-2,TRBJ2-3
ASNAGGNGYT,.,TRBV28,TRBJ1-2
ASRTGITDTQY,few,TRBV19,TRBJ2-3
ASSPGTMAYNEQF,.,TRBV28,TRBJ2-1
ASSMSLNQPQH,.,TRBV19,TRBJ1-5
ASEYWTGSPFGTGELF,.,TRBV19,TRBJ2-2
ASSLAGDRGNEQY,.,TRBV13,TRBJ2-7
ASSFETYSYEQY,.,TRBV5-4,TRBJ2-7
ASSSGQSYNEQF,.,TRBV4-1,TRBJ2-1
ASTGLAGGNEQF,few,TRBV7-6,TRBJ2-1